This TCR beta chain was recorded in a study of blood T cell repertoires in COVID-19. The V gene's germline CDR1 is SGHTA and CDR2 FQGNSA. The CDR3 spans 15 residues. J lost 2 bases, V lost 4 bases, and 5 bases had no gene match. Original processing notes: By means of reference gene primer amplification, nucleated cell counts were estimated. Clones were read by immunoSEQ multiplex PCR, and TCRdb kept only the in-frame ones, dropping some. D and trimming were read from the DNA, whereas the V and J calls and clone size are those reported in that table. Of about 370,000 clones listed, 80% to 90% are singletons. One Seattle source followed patients from active infection through their disease course.

What was sequenced was peripheral blood. This TCR came from a woman in her 30s with COVID-19, enrolled during active disease. V and J are TRBV7-2 and TRBJ2-7, with 10 positions matching TRBD2. The CDR3 sequence is CASSSRAGGPYEQYF. DNA of the CDR3: TGTGCCAGCAGCTCCAGAGCGGGGGGGCCCTACGAGCAGTACTTC.